This T cell receptor (beta chain) was profiled in a study of T-cell memory formation after mild COVID-19. V lost 1 base, J lost 0 bases, and 9 bases lay in between. The CDR3 runs to 15 residues. Per germline, CDR1 SGHRS and CDR2 YFSETQ. This clonotype has just a few counts. TCRdb independently ran MiXCR on the 5' RACE reads; one entry per CDR3 protein. The sample shows hundreds of thousands of distinct CDR3 sequences, roughly 15% of them seen only once. The specimen sequenced was PBMCs or a T cell subset sorted from them (not recorded which). The chain combines TRBV5-1 with TRBJ2-3; tentative D call: TRBD1 (5 bases). This TCR was sampled from a young man who had mild COVID-19 (a few samples of this study predate the infection). Cell type and time point are not known. CDR3 DNA sequence: TGCGCCAGCAGCTTGTTCTGGGGCAGCACAGATACGCAGTATTTT. Translating gives CASSLFWGSTDTQYF.